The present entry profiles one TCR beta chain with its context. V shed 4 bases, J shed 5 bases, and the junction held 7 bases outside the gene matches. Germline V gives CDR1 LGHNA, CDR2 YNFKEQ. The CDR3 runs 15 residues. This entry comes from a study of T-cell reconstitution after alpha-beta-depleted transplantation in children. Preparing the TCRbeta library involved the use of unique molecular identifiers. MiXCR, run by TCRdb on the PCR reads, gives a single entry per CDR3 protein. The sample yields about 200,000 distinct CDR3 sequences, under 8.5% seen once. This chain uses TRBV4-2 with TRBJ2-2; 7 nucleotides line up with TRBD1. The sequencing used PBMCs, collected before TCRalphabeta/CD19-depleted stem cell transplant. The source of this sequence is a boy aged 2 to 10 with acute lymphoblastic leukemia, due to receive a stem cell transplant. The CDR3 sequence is CASSPGTDITGELFF. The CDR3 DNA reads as TGTGCCAGCAGCCCGGGGACAGACATTACCGGGGAGCTGTTTTTT.